This T cell receptor (beta chain) was identified during a study of blood T cell repertoires in COVID-19. Study-level background: The samples span acute and convalescent COVID-19 from the United States, Italy and Spain.

Per germline, CDR1 SGDLS and CDR2 YYNGEE. V shed 4 bases and J shed 2 bases, with 10 bases lying between them. CDR3 length: 13 residues. Original data processing: Reference gene primer amplification gave nucleated cell count estimates. Repertoires were generated with immunoSEQ multiplex PCR, while TCRdb's copy carries only in-frame clones and drops some. V and J calls and clone size follow that table, whereas D and trimming were derived from the DNA. The sample contains about 330,000 clones, about 87% of which appear only once. Everyone who took part was roughly 18 to 89 years old, and they came from 24 US areas. Researchers sorted participants into cohorts using their self-reported clinical history. This clone was observed once.

This receptor was taken from a young man who had recovered from COVID-19. V usage is TRBV9 and J usage is TRBJ2-7, with a tentative D call TRBD1 (6 bases). The sequencing sample was made of PBMCs or T cells enriched from blood (not recorded which). The CDR3 nucleotides read TGTGCCAGCAGCCCCTGGGACACCTACGAGCAGTACTTC. Translation gives CASSPWDTYEQYF.